The rows below give T cell receptor beta chains drawn from one sample of a study of T cells in Graves' hyperthyroidism and ophthalmopathy. TCRdb re-analysed the multiplex PCR reads in MiXCR, keeping a single row per CDR3 protein. The table has around 600,000 distinct CDR3 sequences, 15% to 19% seen once; the top ten hold around 7.5%. Source material: blood. Receptors originate from a woman aged 30 to 39 with Graves' hyperthyroidism. Both conserved end residues are part of each CDR3. A D gene is named only where the DNA matches it firmly. Size tells how often a clone was seen (once, few, many) or the class of an expanded clone, and some rows leave it out.

CDR3 protein: CASSQPHRGSAPEAFF
CDR3 DNA: TGCGCCAGCAGCCAACCTCACAGGGGTTCTGCCCCTGAAGCTTTCTTT
J gene: TRBJ1-1
V gene: TRBV4-1
D gene: TRBD1
clone size: many

CDR3 protein: CASSYSFATSSSYEQYF
CDR3 DNA: TGTGCCAGCAGTTACTCGTTTGCGACTAGCAGCTCCTACGAGCAGTACTTC
J gene: TRBJ2-7
V gene: TRBV6-5
D gene: TRBD2
clone size: many

CDR3 protein: CASSQANGARKHF
CDR3 DNA: TGCGCCAGCAGCCAAGCGAATGGGGCCAGGAAACATTTT
J gene: TRBJ1-5
V gene: TRBV4-3
D gene: NA
clone size: few

CDR3 protein: CASSRSPDRGLANEKLFF
CDR3 DNA: TGTGCCAGCAGCAGATCGCCTGACAGGGGGCTTGCTAATGAAAAACTGTTTTTT
J gene: TRBJ1-4
V gene: TRBV5-5
D gene: TRBD1
clone size: NA

CDR3 protein: CASSPISGFEQYF
CDR3 DNA: TGTGCCAGCAGCCCCATTTCGGGTTTCGAGCAGTACTTC
J gene: TRBJ2-7
V gene: TRBV27
D gene: NA
clone size: many

CDR3 protein: CASSITSGRSASTDTQYF
CDR3 DNA: TGTGCCAGTAGTATAACTAGCGGGAGATCAGCCTCCACAGATACGCAGTATTTT
J gene: TRBJ2-3
V gene: TRBV19
D gene: TRBD2
clone size: NA

CDR3 protein: CASSMWAEETQYF
CDR3 DNA: TGTGCCAGTAGTATGTGGGCAGAAGAGACCCAGTACTTC
J gene: TRBJ2-5
V gene: TRBV19
D gene: NA
clone size: few

CDR3 protein: CSVAPPGPLSYNEQFF
CDR3 DNA: TGCAGCGTAGCCCCGCCGGGGCCCCTCTCCTACAATGAGCAGTTCTTC
J gene: TRBJ2-1
V gene: TRBV29-1
D gene: NA
clone size: NA

CDR3 protein: CASSLPTVGSGANVLTF
CDR3 DNA: TGTGCCAGCAGCTTGCCGACAGTCGGCTCTGGGGCCAACGTCCTGACTTTC
J gene: TRBJ2-6
V gene: TRBV5-8
D gene: NA
clone size: few

CDR3 protein: CASSLLGGTYEQYF
CDR3 DNA: TGTGCCAGCAGCCTCTTGGGGGGAACCTACGAGCAGTACTTC
J gene: TRBJ2-7
V gene: TRBV7-2
D gene: NA
clone size: many

CDR3 protein: CASSSRAQETQYF
CDR3 DNA: TGTGCCAGCAGTTCGCGGGCCCAAGAGACCCAGTACTTC
J gene: TRBJ2-5
V gene: TRBV6-2/TRBV6-3
D gene: NA
clone size: few

CDR3 protein: CASSNRVWTSPLHF
CDR3 DNA: TGTGCCAGTAGTAACCGGGTTTGGACTTCACCCCTCCACTTT
J gene: TRBJ1-6
V gene: TRBV19
D gene: NA
clone size: few

CDR3 protein: CASSLALGEPYEQYF
CDR3 DNA: TGTGCCAGCAGCTTAGCGCTGGGGGAACCCTACGAGCAGTACTTC
J gene: TRBJ2-7
V gene: TRBV7-2
D gene: NA
clone size: many

CDR3 protein: CSASRGNNYEQYF
CDR3 DNA: TGCAGTGCTAGTCGCGGGAACAACTACGAGCAGTACTTC
J gene: TRBJ2-7
V gene: TRBV20-1
D gene: NA
clone size: many

CDR3 protein: CASSLDRTDRFF
CDR3 DNA: TGTGCCAGCAGCTTAGATCGGACTGATCGGTTCTTC
J gene: TRBJ2-1
V gene: TRBV11-2
D gene: NA
clone size: many

CDR3 protein: CASSFTGTGAIGVDEQYF
CDR3 DNA: TGTGCCAGCAGTTTTACAGGGACAGGAGCAATCGGGGTCGACGAGCAGTACTTC
J gene: TRBJ2-7
V gene: TRBV27
D gene: TRBD1
clone size: NA

CDR3 protein: CASSYPSGEQYF
CDR3 DNA: TGTGCCAGCAGCTACCCTTCGGGTGAGCAGTACTTC
J gene: TRBJ2-7
V gene: TRBV6-9
D gene: NA
clone size: NA

CDR3 protein: CASRPSGSGADTQYF
CDR3 DNA: TGTGCCAGCAGGCCTAGCGGGAGTGGTGCAGATACGCAGTATTTT
J gene: TRBJ2-3
V gene: TRBV7-9
D gene: TRBD2
clone size: many

CDR3 protein: CSVDGDRINTEAFF
CDR3 DNA: TGCAGCGTTGACGGGGACAGGATCAACACTGAAGCTTTCTTT
J gene: TRBJ1-1
V gene: TRBV29-1
D gene: TRBD1
clone size: few

CDR3 protein: CASDGTSGIVYQETQYF
CDR3 DNA: TGTGCCAGCGACGGGACTAGCGGGATAGTTTATCAAGAGACCCAGTACTTC
J gene: TRBJ2-5
V gene: TRBV7-9
D gene: TRBD2
clone size: few

CDR3 protein: CASSPLASSYNEQFF
CDR3 DNA: TGTGCCAGCTCACCACTAGCGAGCTCCTACAATGAGCAGTTCTTC
J gene: TRBJ2-1
V gene: TRBV18
D gene: NA
clone size: many

CDR3 protein: CASSPVPAGQAYEQYF
CDR3 DNA: TGTGCCAGCAGCCCAGTCCCGGCTGGACAGGCCTACGAGCAGTACTTC
J gene: TRBJ2-7
V gene: TRBV7-2
D gene: TRBD1
clone size: few

CDR3 protein: CASSPPSGSSNEQFF
CDR3 DNA: TGTGCCAGCTCACCACCTAGCGGGAGTAGCAATGAGCAGTTCTTC
J gene: TRBJ2-1
V gene: TRBV18
D gene: TRBD2
clone size: many

CDR3 protein: CASSPQGVGTGANVLTF
CDR3 DNA: TGTGCCAGCAGCCCACAGGGGGTAGGAACTGGGGCCAACGTCCTGACTTTC
J gene: TRBJ2-6
V gene: TRBV11-2
D gene: TRBD1
clone size: NA

CDR3 protein: CSASNRLAGALYEQYF
CDR3 DNA: TGCAGTGCTAGTAACCGACTAGCGGGAGCCCTCTACGAGCAGTACTTC
J gene: TRBJ2-7
V gene: TRBV20-1
D gene: TRBD2
clone size: NA

CDR3 protein: CASSSMGFAQRAEFF
CDR3 DNA: TGTGCCAGCAGCTCCATGGGATTTGCGCAACGGGCGGAGTTCTTC
J gene: TRBJ2-1
V gene: TRBV7-9
D gene: NA
clone size: NA

CDR3 protein: CSARDPGLTNTDTQYF
CDR3 DNA: TGCAGTGCTAGAGATCCGGGACTAACAAACACAGATACGCAGTATTTT
J gene: TRBJ2-3
V gene: TRBV20-1
D gene: TRBD2
clone size: many

CDR3 protein: CSGLTADYGYTF
CDR3 DNA: TGCAGCGGCCTGACAGCAGACTATGGCTACACCTTC
J gene: TRBJ1-2
V gene: TRBV29-1
D gene: NA
clone size: NA

CDR3 protein: CASSSSTTHNEQFF
CDR3 DNA: TGTGCCAGCAGTTCCAGCACTACCCACAATGAGCAGTTCTTC
J gene: TRBJ2-1
V gene: TRBV12-3/TRBV12-4
D gene: NA
clone size: many

CDR3 protein: CASSLVPSGRSYEQYF
CDR3 DNA: TGTGCCAGCAGCTTAGTCCCTAGCGGGAGGTCCTACGAGCAGTACTTC
J gene: TRBJ2-7
V gene: TRBV7-2
D gene: TRBD2
clone size: many

CDR3 protein: CASSLGELLSYEQYF
CDR3 DNA: TGTGCCAGCAGCTTGGGTGAATTGCTCTCCTACGAGCAGTACTTC
J gene: TRBJ2-7
V gene: TRBV7-2
D gene: NA
clone size: many

CDR3 protein: CSVVRAGNTIYF
CDR3 DNA: TGCAGTGTGGTGAGGGCTGGAAACACCATATATTTT
J gene: TRBJ1-3
V gene: TRBV20-1
D gene: NA
clone size: few

CDR3 protein: CASSQTAGTGSTIYF
CDR3 DNA: TGTGCCAGCAGCCAAACCGCTGGGACTGGAAGCACCATATATTTT
J gene: TRBJ1-3
V gene: TRBV3-1
D gene: NA
clone size: few

CDR3 protein: CASSTTSGGVGEQFF
CDR3 DNA: TGTGCCAGTAGTACCACTAGCGGGGGGGTGGGTGAGCAGTTCTTC
J gene: TRBJ2-1
V gene: TRBV19
D gene: TRBD2
clone size: few

CDR3 protein: CASSALTSPGQGRAYEQYF
CDR3 DNA: TGTGCCAGCAGCGCCCTGACGTCCCCCGGACAGGGGAGGGCCTACGAGCAGTACTTC
J gene: TRBJ2-7
V gene: TRBV2
D gene: TRBD1
clone size: many

CDR3 protein: CASSLDNTGELLF
CDR3 DNA: TGTGCCAGCAGTTTAGATAACACCGGGGAGCTGCTTTTT
J gene: TRBJ2-2
V gene: TRBV12-3/TRBV12-4
D gene: NA
clone size: few

CDR3 protein: CASHQGGSSHEQFF
CDR3 DNA: TGTGCCAGCCACCAGGGGGGGAGTTCCCATGAGCAGTTCTTC
J gene: TRBJ2-1
V gene: TRBV7-9
D gene: NA
clone size: NA

CDR3 protein: CASSASGRATNEQFF
CDR3 DNA: TGTGCCAGCAGCGCTAGCGGGAGGGCAACCAATGAGCAGTTCTTC
J gene: TRBJ2-1
V gene: TRBV7-2
D gene: TRBD2
clone size: many

CDR3 protein: CASSGSGSQGNTIYF
CDR3 DNA: TGTGCCAGCAGTGGATCCGGGAGCCAAGGAAACACCATATATTTT
J gene: TRBJ1-3
V gene: TRBV28
D gene: NA
clone size: NA

CDR3 protein: CASSVGLGGDTQYF
CDR3 DNA: TGTGCCAGCAGTGTTGGTCTAGGGGGAGATACGCAGTATTTT
J gene: TRBJ2-3
V gene: TRBV2
D gene: NA
clone size: many

CDR3 protein: CSARGSGSYEQYF
CDR3 DNA: TGCAGTGCTAGAGGTAGCGGGAGCTACGAGCAGTACTTC
J gene: TRBJ2-7
V gene: TRBV20-1
D gene: TRBD2
clone size: once

CDR3 protein: CSARDELAGGPYEQYF
CDR3 DNA: TGCAGTGCTAGAGATGAACTAGCGGGAGGGCCATACGAGCAGTACTTC
J gene: TRBJ2-7
V gene: TRBV20-1
D gene: TRBD2
clone size: few

CDR3 protein: CASETRLADTGELFF
CDR3 DNA: TGTGCTAGTGAAACGAGACTAGCGGACACCGGGGAGCTGTTTTTT
J gene: TRBJ2-2
V gene: TRBV12-5
D gene: TRBD2
clone size: few

CDR3 protein: CASSPRGLAGGGETQYF
CDR3 DNA: TGTGCCAGCAGCCCGAGGGGGCTAGCGGGAGGAGGAGAGACCCAGTACTTC
J gene: TRBJ2-5
V gene: TRBV5-4
D gene: TRBD2
clone size: NA

CDR3 protein: CASGEPPAADTQYF
CDR3 DNA: TGTGCCAGCGGCGAGCCCCCTGCGGCAGATACGCAGTATTTT
J gene: TRBJ2-3
V gene: TRBV9
D gene: NA
clone size: NA

CDR3 protein: CASSQKTSSPYSYNEQFF
CDR3 DNA: TGTGCCAGCAGCCAAAAGACTAGCTCCCCATACTCCTACAATGAGCAGTTCTTC
J gene: TRBJ2-1
V gene: TRBV7-3
D gene: TRBD2
clone size: many

CDR3 protein: CASSQTSGIFSNEQFF
CDR3 DNA: TGTGCCAGCAGTCAGACTAGCGGGATTTTTTCCAATGAGCAGTTCTTC
J gene: TRBJ2-1
V gene: TRBV27
D gene: TRBD2
clone size: many

CDR3 protein: CASSLPGDRGDMNTEAFF
CDR3 DNA: TGTGCCAGCAGCTTACCCGGGGACAGGGGAGACATGAACACTGAAGCTTTCTTT
J gene: TRBJ1-1
V gene: TRBV7-9
D gene: TRBD1
clone size: few

CDR3 protein: CASSLEVGQPQHF
CDR3 DNA: TGTGCCAGCAGTTTAGAAGTGGGTCAGCCCCAGCATTTT
J gene: TRBJ1-5
V gene: TRBV12-3/TRBV12-4
D gene: NA
clone size: many

CDR3 protein: CATSSKDTGGRNEQFF
CDR3 DNA: TGTGCCACCAGCAGTAAAGATACAGGGGGCCGAAATGAGCAGTTCTTC
J gene: TRBJ2-1
V gene: TRBV15
D gene: TRBD1
clone size: NA

CDR3 protein: CAWSPGLHTEAFF
CDR3 DNA: TGTGCCTGGAGCCCTGGATTGCACACTGAAGCTTTCTTT
J gene: TRBJ1-1
V gene: TRBV30
D gene: NA
clone size: few

CDR3 protein: CASKRLFSNTEAFF
CDR3 DNA: TGTGCCAGCAAAAGGCTTTTCTCGAACACTGAAGCTTTCTTT
J gene: TRBJ1-1
V gene: TRBV28
D gene: NA
clone size: NA

CDR3 protein: CASSQMGPLQYF
CDR3 DNA: TGTGCCAGCAGCCAGATGGGACCGCTCCAGTACTTC
J gene: TRBJ2-5
V gene: TRBV3-1
D gene: NA
clone size: NA

CDR3 protein: CASSLQGMNTEAFF
CDR3 DNA: TGTGCCAGCAGCTTACAGGGGATGAACACTGAAGCTTTCTTT
J gene: TRBJ1-1
V gene: TRBV27
D gene: TRBD1
clone size: many

CDR3 protein: CASSQGGWEQYF
CDR3 DNA: TGTGCCAGCAGCCAAGGGGGGTGGGAGCAGTACTTC
J gene: TRBJ2-7
V gene: TRBV3-1
D gene: NA
clone size: many

CDR3 protein: CAISEQGLGTYEQYF
CDR3 DNA: TGTGCCATCAGTGAACAGGGTTTGGGAACCTACGAGCAGTACTTC
J gene: TRBJ2-7
V gene: TRBV10-3
D gene: NA
clone size: few

CDR3 protein: CASRGGLAGSYEQYF
CDR3 DNA: TGTGCCAGCAGGGGGGGACTAGCGGGATCCTACGAGCAGTACTTC
J gene: TRBJ2-7
V gene: TRBV2
D gene: TRBD2
clone size: many

CDR3 protein: CASSLGPMGGSYGYTF
CDR3 DNA: TGTGCCAGCAGTTTAGGCCCTATGGGGGGTTCTTATGGCTACACCTTC
J gene: TRBJ1-2
V gene: TRBV28
D gene: NA
clone size: many

CDR3 protein: CAISESPSGAGGTDTQYF
CDR3 DNA: TGTGCCATCAGTGAGTCGCCTTCGGGGGCGGGAGGCACAGATACGCAGTATTTT
J gene: TRBJ2-3
V gene: TRBV10-3
D gene: NA
clone size: NA

CDR3 protein: CASSSYQAYEQYF
CDR3 DNA: TGTGCCAGCAGCTCCTACCAAGCTTACGAGCAGTACTTC
J gene: TRBJ2-7
V gene: TRBV7-8
D gene: NA
clone size: many